Below, 27 T cell receptor beta chains from the same sample are listed, as sequenced in a study of blood T cell repertoires in COVID-19. Generated by immunoSEQ multiplex PCR, the TCRdb table keeps only in-frame clones and is missing some. The sample has roughly 250,000 clones, approximately 85% seen once; the top ten hold 3.5% to 5.5%. The sequenced sample was PBMCs or T cells enriched from blood (not recorded which). The source of these receptors is a young woman who had recovered from COVID-19.

The CDR3 DNA is TGCAGCGTTGCCGAGGTACGGGAGACCCAGTACTTC. This translates into CSVAEVRETQYF. V gene TRBV29-1 combines with J gene TRBJ2-5; D is unresolved. Trimming shortened V by 4 bases and J by 5 bases, and 11 bases separated the two germline ends. Germline CDR1 reads SQVTM; CDR2 reads ANQGSEA. The CDR3 sequence is 12 residues long.

The rearrangement uses TRBV9 and TRBJ2-3, with 8 nucleotides matching TRBD1. V was clipped by 1 base and J by 6 bases; unmatched bases: 4. Germline V gene lookup returns CDR1 SGDLS and CDR2 YYNGEE. This CDR3 has 14 residues. CDR3 loop: CASSVQGAADTQYF. The DNA for the CDR3 is TGTGCCAGCAGCGTACAGGGGGCGGCGGATACGCAGTATTTT.

The CDR3 DNA reads as TGTGCCAGCAGCTTGCAGGGTCTGAATTCCTACGAGCAGTACTTC. Translated: CASSLQGLNSYEQYF. The chain combines TRBV5-8 with TRBJ2-7, with a tentative D call TRBD1 (5 bases). V was trimmed by 1 base and J by 1 base, leaving 12 bases between them. The CDR3 totals 15 residues. Germline V CDR1 and CDR2: SGHTS, YDEGEE.

The chain uses TRBV5-1 and TRBJ2-7, with 7 bases identical to TRBD2. This CDR3 has 13 residues. Trimming at V came to 5 bases and at J to 5 bases, leaving 7 bases not matched to a gene. Per the germline V gene, CDR1 is SGHRS and CDR2 is YFSETQ. The CDR3: CASRGGRIDEQYF. The CDR3 nucleotides read TGCGCCAGCAGGGGGGGGAGAATCGACGAGCAGTACTTC.

In DNA, the CDR3 is TGTGCCAGCTCACCACAGCGGAGGGCTTACTACGAGCAGTACTTC. Its protein product is CASSPQRRAYYEQYF. The V call is TRBV18, the J call TRBJ2-7, with D perhaps matching TRBD2 (6 bases). There are 15 residues in the CDR3. The germline V gene encodes CDR1 KGHSH and CDR2 LQKENI. Trimming cost V 1 base and J 3 bases, with 13 bases left between them.

V and J are TRBV18 and TRBJ1-1, with a possible D match to TRBD1 (6 bases). V was cut by 3 bases and J by 1 base, with 9 bases left in between. Germline V CDR1 and CDR2: KGHSH, LQKENI. This CDR3 spans 14 amino acids. CDR3 amino acids: CASSPGHPNTEAFF. CDR3 nucleotide sequence: TGTGCCAGCTCACCGGGACATCCGAACACTGAAGCTTTCTTT.

This chain links TRBV28 with TRBJ1-5, with 8 positions matching TRBD1. This CDR3 has 15 amino acids. CDR1 is MDHEN, CDR2 SYDVKM, per germline. Losses at the gene ends were 8 bases for V and 0 bases for J; bases not matched to a gene: 6. CDR3 sequence: CASDRGPYSNQPQHF. DNA of the CDR3: TGTGCCAGCGACAGGGGACCGTATAGCAATCAGCCCCAGCATTTT.

J is TRBJ2-7 and V is TRBV5-1; TRBD1 agrees at 11 bases. The CDR3 has 18 residues. The trim removed 3 bases at V and 0 bases at J, leaving 11 bases unmatched. Germline V lookup: CDR1 SGHRS, CDR2 YFSETQ. The CDR3 loop reads CASSSNRDRGSFSYEQYF. CDR3 bases: TGCGCCAGCAGCTCAAACCGGGACAGGGGGTCTTTCTCCTACGAGCAGTACTTC. Complete variable domain (other parts from reference TRBV5-1 and TRBJ2-7): KAGVTQTPRYLIKTRGQQVTLSCSPISGHRSVSWYQQTPGQGLQFLFEYFSETQRNKGNFPGRFSGRQFSNSRSEMNVSTLELGDSALYLCASSSNRDRGSFSYEQYFGPGTRLTVT.

This sequence joins TRBV15 and TRBJ2-5; no firm D call. Germline CDR1 reads LNHNV; CDR2 reads YYDKDF (reference sequence). V dropped 3 bases and J dropped 3 bases, with 8 bases sitting between them. The CDR3 extends over 13 amino acids. The CDR3, as DNA: TGTGCCACCAGCAGCCTAGAGGAAGAGACCCAGTACTTC. Protein sequence: CATSSLEEETQYF.

This clone was found once. The J gene is TRBJ1-1, the V gene TRBV5-1; D uncertain. Germline CDR1 is SGHRS and CDR2 is YFSETQ. This CDR3 is 16 amino acids long. V lost 0 bases and J 0 bases, leaving 12 bases between the germline ends. The CDR3 sequence is CASSLAELRMNTEAFF. For the CDR3, the DNA is TGCGCCAGCAGCTTGGCAGAATTAAGAATGAACACTGAAGCTTTCTTT. Full variable domain (missing parts from reference TRBV5-1 and TRBJ1-1): KAGVTQTPRYLIKTRGQQVTLSCSPISGHRSVSWYQQTPGQGLQFLFEYFSETQRNKGNFPGRFSGRQFSNSRSEMNVSTLELGDSALYLCASSLAELRMNTEAFFGQGTRLTVV.

The V and J genes are TRBV6-4 and TRBJ1-6; 8 bases line up with TRBD1. This CDR3 spans 16 amino acids. V trimming: 2 bases; J trimming: 8 bases; junction bases outside the gene matches: 8. Germline CDR1 MRHNA, CDR2 SNTAGT. In DNA form, the CDR3 reads TGTGCCAGCAGTGACCGGGGAGGACAGGGTGATTCACCCCTCCACTTT. Amino acids: CASSDRGGQGDSPLHF.

The V and J genes are TRBV30 and TRBJ2-3; no firm D call. Germline CDR1 is GTSNPN and CDR2 is SVGIG (reference sequence). V lost 8 bases, J lost 4 bases, and 16 bases lay in between. This CDR3 has 13 residues. CDR3 loop: CARLNLASDTQYF. CDR3 nucleotides: TGTGCCCGCCTCAATTTGGCTTCAGATACGCAGTATTTT.

The rearrangement links TRBV9 to TRBJ1-2; the D is unclear. Looked up from germline, CDR1 is SGDLS and CDR2 is YYNGEE. Trimming removed 0 bases from V and 4 bases from J, with 13 bases in between. This CDR3 contains 15 residues. The CDR3 coding sequence is TGTGCCAGCAGCGTAGTCGTCAGCGGCACCTATGGCTACACCTTC. Its protein is CASSVVVSGTYGYTF.

The chain employs TRBV19 and TRBJ1-6; TRBD1 is a possible D gene (6 bases). Between the trimmed V and J ends, which lost 5 bases and 6 bases, there was a span of 14 bases. CDR3 length equals 15 residues. CDR1 LNHDA and CDR2 SQIVND come from the germline V gene (reference sequence). The CDR3 loop is CASSATGFLNSPLHF. CDR3 sequence (DNA): TGTGCCAGTAGTGCGACAGGATTTCTTAATTCACCCCTCCACTTT.

V gene TRBV3-1 (or the pseudogene TRBV3-2) combines with J gene TRBJ2-3, with 9 bases matching TRBD1. The CDR3 has 16 amino acids. CDR1 and CDR2 from the germline V gene are LGHDT and YNNKEL (reference sequence). V was clipped by 1 base and J by 1 base; unmatched bases: 3. CDR3 nucleotides: TGTGCCAGCAGCCAAGGCCGGGACAGGGGCACAGATACGCAGTATTTT. Translating gives CASSQGRDRGTDTQYF.

The genes are TRBV19 and TRBJ1-6, with 10 nucleotides matching TRBD1. V shed 4 bases and J 8 bases; nucleotides not matched to a gene: 8. The CDR3 is 16 residues long. From germline, CDR1 is LNHDA and CDR2 SQIVND (reference sequence). The CDR3 sequence is CASSTTRTGGHSPLHF. The CDR3, as DNA: TGTGCCAGTAGTACCACCCGGACAGGGGGTCATTCACCCCTCCACTTT.

The CDR3: CASSIKGFDEKLFF. CDR3 DNA: TGTGCCAGTAGTATCAAGGGGTTCGATGAAAAACTGTTTTTT. The chain uses TRBV19 and TRBJ1-4, with a possible D match to TRBD1 (5 bases). The germline V gene has CDR1 LNHDA and CDR2 SQIVND (reference sequence). The CDR3 totals 14 residues. V was trimmed by 3 bases and J by 6 bases, leaving 11 bases between them.

V usage is TRBV7-9 and J usage is TRBJ1-3; a possible D gene is TRBD1 (5 bases). V was shortened by 0 bases and J by 2 bases, with 14 bases between the two germline ends. Germline V gene data show CDR1 as SEHNR and CDR2 as FQNEAQ (reference sequence). The CDR3 consists of 17 residues. Here the CDR3 reads CASSLAPGGGPGNTIYF. In nucleotides, the CDR3 is TGTGCCAGCAGCTTAGCCCCCGGGGGAGGGCCTGGAAACACCATATATTTT.

This clone was counted once. In DNA, the CDR3 is TGTGCCAGCAGCTTAGTGACTAGCGGGAGAGATACGCAGTATTTT. It codes for CASSLVTSGRDTQYF. The rearrangement uses TRBV7-9 and TRBJ2-3; 12 bases fit TRBD2. J was trimmed by 5 bases and V by 1 base; bases with no gene match: 1. The CDR3 totals 15 residues. Looked up from germline, CDR1 is SEHNR and CDR2 is FQNEAQ (reference sequence).

This clone was detected only once. The V and J genes are TRBV7-9 and TRBJ2-7; TRBD2 matches at 7 bases. Trimming cost V 5 bases and J 4 bases; bases outside gene matches: 5. The germline V gene encodes CDR1 SEHNR and CDR2 FQNEAQ (reference sequence). The CDR3 runs to 13 residues. The CDR3 bases are TGTGCCAGCAGCCGAACTAGCGCGTACGAGCAGTACTTC. Residues: CASSRTSAYEQYF.

The V and J genes are TRBV11-2 and TRBJ1-1; a weak D match, TRBD1 (5 bases). Germline values: CDR1 SGHAT, CDR2 FQNNGV. V was trimmed by 1 base and J by 6 bases, leaving 15 bases between them. This CDR3 contains 15 residues. The CDR3 sequence is CASSLAAWGRAEAFF. The DNA of the CDR3 is TGTGCCAGCAGCTTAGCCGCTTGGGGGAGGGCTGAAGCTTTCTTT.

The chain employs TRBV18 and TRBJ1-5; no clear D. With 3 bases removed from V and 0 bases from J, the gap between germline ends came to 9 bases. The CDR3 is 15 residues long. CDR1 and CDR2 from the germline V gene are KGHSH and LQKENI. DNA for the CDR3: TGTGCCAGCTCACCGGGGAGGGCTAGCAATCAGCCCCAGCATTTT. Translation: CASSPGRASNQPQHF.

This chain joins TRBV9 and TRBJ1-6; D unresolved. The CDR3 length is 15 residues. Germline CDR1 and CDR2: SGDLS and YYNGEE. Trimming took 0 bases from V and 7 from J, leaving 11 bases between them. CDR3 nucleotides: TGTGCCAGCAGCGTAGGTAACAGTAAGAATTCACCCCTCCACTTT. Translating gives CASSVGNSKNSPLHF.

The CDR3 sequence: CASTRGLREDYGYTF. Written as DNA, the CDR3 is TGTGCCAGCACCAGGGGGTTGAGGGAAGACTATGGCTACACCTTC. The chain has TRBV25-1 and TRBJ1-2; TRBD1 agrees at 7 bases. This CDR3 has 15 amino acids. CDR1 is MGHDK, CDR2 SYGVNS, per germline. V lost 7 bases and J lost 3; bases outside the gene matches: 11.

The chain uses TRBV19 and TRBJ2-1; 10 bases line up with TRBD2. V was clipped by 6 bases and J by 9 bases; unmatched bases: 11. CDR3 length: 15 residues. Germline V lookup: CDR1 LNHDA, CDR2 SQIVND (reference sequence). The CDR3 sequence: CASSKREGRRSEQFF. The CDR3 DNA is TGTGCCAGTAGCAAGCGGGAGGGCCGACGGAGTGAGCAGTTCTTC.

The chain has TRBV2 and TRBJ1-2, with 7 nucleotides matching TRBD1. V trimming: 5 bases; J trimming: 2 bases; junction bases outside the gene matches: 2. The CDR3 totals 13 residues. Germline V gene lookup returns CDR1 SNHLY and CDR2 FYNNEI. The CDR3, as DNA: TGTGCCAGCAGTTGGGACAGCAACTATGGCTACACCTTC. Translation gives CASSWDSNYGYTF.

The chain uses TRBV9 and TRBJ2-2, with 12 bases aligning to TRBD1. The CDR3 loop spans 16 amino acids. V lost 5 bases and J lost 6; bases outside the gene matches: 8. Germline values: CDR1 SGDLS, CDR2 YYNGEE. Here the CDR3 reads CASSPGQGARAGELFF. CDR3 nucleotides: TGTGCCAGCAGTCCGGGACAGGGGGCGAGGGCCGGGGAGCTGTTTTTT.